The T cell receptor (beta chain) under discussion was sequenced for a study of blood T cell repertoires in COVID-19. TCRdb's copy holds only in-frame clones and misses some; the assay was immunoSEQ multiplex PCR. The data hold about 80,000 clones, with around 84% observed a single time. The V and J ends lost 7 bases and 7 bases respectively, with 20 bases between them. Germline CDR1 and CDR2: MNHEY and SMNVEV (reference sequence). The CDR3 contains 16 residues. The origin of this receptor is a woman aged 70 to 79 with acute or convalescent COVID-19. The chain has TRBV27 and TRBJ1-6; D might be TRBD1 (6 bases). Sequencing was performed on peripheral blood. The CDR3 coding sequence is TGTGCCAGCACCCGCGACGGGGGGCGGGGGAATTCACCCCTCCACTTT. Its translation: CASTRDGGRGNSPLHF.